This entry lists 29 T cell receptor beta chains sequenced from one sample in a study of tissue T cells after allogeneic stem cell transplantation. Produced via immunoSEQ multiplex PCR; TCRdb's table is partial and in-frame only. In the table there are more than 45,000 clones, roughly 73% of which are singletons. The specimen sequenced was sorted cells pooled from one or two spleens. The origin of the receptors is a pool of C57BL/6 mice in good health.

Concerning this clone itself: Gene and germline names: mouse. Read sequence stops 1 residue before the CDR3 end, and the germline J gene provides the missing end. The chain joins TRBV16 to TRBJ2-4, with D possibly TRBD1 on 6 matching bases. Germline V gene sequence: CDR1 SGHSA, CDR2 FRNQAP. V lost 0 bases, J lost 5 bases, and 6 bases lay in between. The CDR3 runs to 13 residues. The CDR3 sequence: CASSLEDRNTLYF. The CDR3 DNA, read in part, is TGTGCAAGCAGCTTAGAGGACAGAAACACCTTGTAC.

A word on this clone: Gene names and germline refer to mouse. The read ends 1 residue before the CDR3 terminus; that terminus is restored from the germline J gene. This chain links TRBV12-1 with TRBJ2-3; 12 bases fit TRBD2. The CDR3 extends over 16 amino acids. The germline gives CDR1 SGHSN, CDR2 HYEKVE. V lost 3 bases to trimming and J lost 1 base; unmatched junction nucleotides: 4. The covered CDR3 bases are TGTGCCAGCTCTTCGACTGGGGGGGCGGGTGCAGAAACGCTGTAT. Translation gives CASSSTGGAGAETLY. The entire CDR3 is CASSSTGGAGAETLYF.

Comments on this clone: Gene labels here are mouse ones. The CDR3 goes on 1 residue after the read ends, and that part is filled in from the germline J gene. The chain has TRBV16 and TRBJ1-4; the D gene is possibly TRBD1 (6 bases). V dropped 5 bases and J dropped 7 bases, with 11 bases sitting between them. The CDR3 is 13 residues long. CDR1 is SGHSA and CDR2 is FRNQAP in the germline V gene. The CDR3 spells CASSRQEGERLFF. CDR3 DNA (partial): TGTGCAAGCAGCCGACAGGAGGGCGAAAGATTATTT.

A word on this clone: Gene names are mouse gene names. The read gets to within 1 residue of the CDR3 end, and the germline J gene fills in the rest. This chain uses TRBV19 with TRBJ2-3, with 12 positions matching TRBD2. Looked up from germline, CDR1 is FNHDT and CDR2 is SITEND (reference sequence). The CDR3 length is 14 residues. After removal of 2 bases from V and 8 bases from J, the junction contained 3 bases not matched to a gene. CDR3 bases read: TGTGCCAGCAGTATTCGGGACTGGGGGGCAACGCTGTAT. Its protein is CASSIRDWGATLY. From start to end, the CDR3 is CASSIRDWGATLYF.

Note on this clone: Mouse gene names apply. The read stops 1 residue short of the end of the CDR3; the missing end is completed from the germline J gene. The chain recombines TRBV2 with TRBJ2-1; TRBD2 aligns across 13 bases. Unmatched junction bases numbered 3, after V lost 0 bases and J lost 1 base. This CDR3 has 18 amino acids. The V gene's germline CDR1 is LGHNA and CDR2 YSYQKL. CDR3 region: CASSQDRDWGGNYAEQFF. The sequenced part of the CDR3 DNA is TGTGCCAGCAGCCAAGATAGGGACTGGGGGGGGAACTATGCTGAGCAGTTC.

In regard to this clone: All gene names here are mouse names. The CDR3 DNA, read in part, is TGTGCTAGCAGACCGGGACAGGGGGTCACAGAAGTCTTC. Amino acid sequence: CASRPGQGVTEVF. The entire CDR3 protein reads CASRPGQGVTEVFF. This chain uses TRBV29 with TRBJ1-1; 11 bases align to TRBD1. Sequencing ends 1 residue short of the CDR3 end; the germline J gene provides the rest. The CDR3 contains 14 residues. Trimming removed 6 bases from V and 4 bases from J; junction bases left unmatched: 4. Germline loops: CDR1 MSHET, CDR2 SYDVDS.

On this clone: All gene names here are mouse names. The CDR3 sequence: CASSMGWGVGAEQFF. CDR3 DNA (partial): TGTGCCAGCAGTATGGGCTGGGGGGTGGGTGCTGAGCAGTTC. The chain carries TRBV19 and TRBJ2-1; 8 bases line up with TRBD2. The CDR3 end lies 1 residue beyond the end of the read and is filled in from the germline J gene. After removal of 2 bases from V and 6 bases from J, the junction contained 7 bases not matched to a gene. Germline CDR1 is FNHDT and CDR2 is SITEND (reference sequence). The CDR3 totals 15 residues. Looking up the rest from reference TRBV19 and TRBJ2-1 gives the full variable domain: GGIITQTPKFLIGQEGQKLTLKCQQNFNHDTMYWYRQDSGKGLRLIYYSITENDLQKGDLSEGYDASREKKSSFSLTVTSAQKNEMAVFLCASSMGWGVGAEQFFGPGTRLTVL.

As for this clone: The gene names given are mouse names. From the germline J gene comes the end of the CDR3, since the read stops 1 residue before it. The chain combines TRBV31 with TRBJ2-1; 12 nucleotides agree with TRBD2. The V and J ends lost 1 base and 0 bases, in that order; junction bases with no gene match: 4. The CDR3 is made up of 17 amino acids. Germline CDR1 GKSSPN, CDR2 SITVG. The CDR3 reads CAWSRGLGGFNYAEQFF. The sequenced part of the CDR3 DNA is TGTGCCTGGAGTCGGGGACTGGGGGGCTTTAACTATGCTGAGCAGTTC.

A note on this clone: Gene and germline names: mouse. The CDR3 end falls 1 residue outside the read, so it is completed with the germline J gene. This sequence joins TRBV4 and TRBJ2-3, with a weak D call TRBD2 (7 bases). Trimming shortened V by 4 bases and J by 3 bases, and 11 bases separated the two germline ends. Germline CDR1 reads LGHDT; CDR2 reads YNNKQL (reference sequence). The CDR3 spans 14 residues. The chain's CDR3 is CASSFGGRAETLYF. The sequenced CDR3 bases are TGTGCCAGCAGCTTTGGGGGGCGGGCAGAAACGCTGTAT.

This clone came up once. Mouse gene names apply. With the read ending 1 residue before the CDR3 end, the germline J gene is used to fill in that end. The chain recombines TRBV12-2 with TRBJ1-1, with D perhaps TRBD1 (5 bases). Trimming stripped 0 bases from V and 7 bases from J, with 8 bases between. The CDR3 covers 12 residues. Per germline, CDR1 SGHLS and CDR2 HYDKME. The DNA read from the CDR3 is TGTGCCAGCTCTCTCCGCAGGGAAGAAGTCTTC. Encoded protein: CASSLRREEVF. Given in full, the CDR3 is CASSLRREEVFF. Drawing the rest from reference TRBV12-2 and TRBJ1-1, the complete variable domain is NSGVVQSPRYIIKGKGERSILKCIPISGHLSVAWYQQTQGQELKFFIQHYDKMERDKGNLPSRFSVQQFDDYHSEMNMSALELEDSAVYFCASSLRREEVFFGKGTRLTVV.

A word on this clone: Mouse gene names apply. The read ends 1 residue early relative to the CDR3; the germline J gene fills the gap. The V gene is TRBV16, the J gene TRBJ1-3; D possibly corresponds to TRBD1 (5 bases). The V end was cut by 0 bases, the J end by 2 bases, with 8 bases between. The germline gives CDR1 SGHSA, CDR2 FRNQAP. This CDR3 has 15 residues. The covered CDR3 bases are TGTGCAAGCAGCTTAGATGGCAGGGCTGGAAATACGCTCTAT. Translating it yields CASSLDGRAGNTLY. The entire CDR3 is CASSLDGRAGNTLYF.

This clone has just a few counts. The germline and genes are mouse ones. The observed sequence ends 1 residue before the CDR3 terminus, with the missing tail filled in from the germline J gene. The chain carries TRBV12-1 and TRBJ1-4; possibly TRBD1 for D (5 bases). Germline CDR1 is SGHSN and CDR2 is HYEKVE. V lost 2 bases, J lost 0 bases, and 9 bases lay in between. The CDR3 has 15 residues. The CDR3: CASSRDVFSNERLFF. The sequenced part of the CDR3 DNA is TGTGCCAGCTCTCGGGACGTATTTTCCAACGAAAGATTATTT.

About this clone itself: The gene names here belong to mouse. Sequencing ends 1 residue short of the CDR3 end; the germline J gene provides the rest. V usage is TRBV16 and J usage is TRBJ2-7; 9 bases line up with TRBD2. The CDR3 has 16 amino acids. Trimming cost V 1 base and J 3 bases; bases outside gene matches: 7. In germline, CDR1 is SGHSA, CDR2 FRNQAP. The sequenced CDR3 bases are TGTGCAAGCAGCTTAGCCCTCTCTGGGGGGGTCTATGAACAGTAC. It encodes CASSLALSGGVYEQY. The whole CDR3 is CASSLALSGGVYEQYF.

Comment on this clone: The genes are named according to mouse. The CDR3 end falls 1 residue outside the read, so it is completed with the germline J gene. J is TRBJ1-2 and V is TRBV3, with D possibly TRBD1 on 5 matching bases. The germline gives CDR1 SNHLY, CDR2 FYNGKV (reference sequence). Trimming took off 1 base at V and 0 bases at J, with 6 bases between the two ends. CDR3 size: 14 residues. CDR3 DNA, as far as it was read: TGTGCCAGCAGCTTAGGGGGGGCAAACTCCGACTACACC. As protein: CASSLGGANSDYT. The complete CDR3 protein is CASSLGGANSDYTF. Together with reference TRBV3 and TRBJ1-2, the CDR3 gives the full variable domain: GPKVLQIPSHQIIDMGQMVTLNCDPVSNHLYFYWYKQILGQQMEFLVNFYNGKVMEKSKLFKDQFSVERPDGSYFTLKIQPTALEDSAVYFCASSLGGANSDYTFGSGTRLLVI.

On this clone itself: The genes are named according to mouse. The read gets to within 1 residue of the CDR3 end, and the germline J gene fills in the rest. This rearrangement joins TRBV3 to TRBJ2-1; 7 bases are a match to TRBD1. Germline V gene lookup returns CDR1 SNHLY and CDR2 FYNGKV (reference sequence). CDR3 length equals 14 residues. J was trimmed by 3 bases and V by 4 bases; bases with no gene match: 3. The CDR3 reads CASSSTGSYAEQFF. Partial CDR3 DNA: TGTGCCAGCAGCTCGACAGGGAGCTATGCTGAGCAGTTC.

As to this clone: Gene names denote mouse genes. CDR3 DNA, as far as it was read: TGTGCAAGCAGCCCCCCGGGACTGGGGTATGCTGAGCAGTTC. This sequence encodes CASSPPGLGYAEQF. The complete CDR3 protein is CASSPPGLGYAEQFF. This rearrangement joins TRBV16 to TRBJ2-1, with 10 nucleotides matching TRBD2. The read terminates 1 residue ahead of where the CDR3 ends, so the germline J gene completes it. The junction had 5 bases not matched to a gene; V was cut back by 5 bases and J by 4 bases. The CDR3 has 15 residues. CDR1 and CDR2 (germline): SGHSA, FRNQAP. The full variable domain, with the rest looked up from reference TRBV16 and TRBJ2-1, is NAGVIQTPRHKVTGKGQEATLWCEPISGHSAVFWYRQTIVQGLEFLTYFRNQAPIDDSGMPKERFSAQMPNQSHSTLKIQSTQPQDSAVYLCASSPPGLGYAEQFFGPGTRLTVL.

On this clone: Gene names refer to mouse genes. Read coverage stops 1 residue before the CDR3 terminus; the germline J gene supplies the remainder. The gene calls are TRBV13-2 and TRBJ2-3; the match to TRBD2 covers 8 bases. Germline CDR1 reads NNHNN; CDR2 reads SYGAGS (reference sequence). There are 16 residues in the CDR3. J lost 0 bases, V lost 2 bases, and 5 bases had no gene match. Here the CDR3 reads CASGDPLGASAETLYF. The CDR3 DNA, read in part, is TGTGCCAGCGGTGACCCACTGGGGGCTAGTGCAGAAACGCTGTAT.

With regard to this clone: Gene names denote mouse genes. The read is 1 residue too short to cover the CDR3 end, so that end is filled in from the germline J gene. The rearrangement links TRBV19 to TRBJ2-7; D is possibly TRBD2 (6 bases). The germline CDR1 and CDR2 sequences are FNHDT and SITEND (reference sequence). The CDR3 totals 13 residues. Trimming removed 1 base from V and 3 bases from J, with 8 bases in between. CDR3 bases read: TGTGCCAGCAGTATACCTGGGGTCTATGAACAGTAC. Its translation: CASSIPGVYEQY. The whole CDR3 protein reads CASSIPGVYEQYF.

About this clone itself: Any gene name here is a mouse gene name. The CDR3 goes on 1 residue after the read ends, and that part is filled in from the germline J gene. The chain links TRBV31 to TRBJ1-3, with D perhaps TRBD1 (5 bases). Looked up from germline, CDR1 is GKSSPN and CDR2 is SITVG. The CDR3 sequence is 12 residues long. Trimming pared 3 bases from V and 4 bases from J, leaving 7 bases between. The sequenced part of the CDR3 DNA is TGTGCCTGGAGGACAGCCGGAAATACGCTCTAT. Translation: CAWRTAGNTLY. The entire CDR3 protein is CAWRTAGNTLYF. Together with reference TRBV31 and TRBJ1-3, the CDR3 gives the full variable domain: AQTIHQWPVAEIKAVGSPLSLGCTIKGKSSPNLYWYWQATGGTLQQLFYSITVGQVESVVQLNLSASRPKDDQFILSTEKLLLSHSGFYLCAWRTAGNTLYFGEGSRLIVV.

This clone was observed a single time. The germline and genes are mouse ones. The CDR3 protein is CASRRDRANSDYTF. The part of the CDR3 DNA that was read is TGTGCCAGCAGACGGGACAGGGCAAACTCCGACTACACC. V and J are TRBV26 and TRBJ1-2; TRBD1 matches at 9 bases. The CDR3 end lies 1 residue beyond the end of the read and is filled in from the germline J gene. The CDR3 loop spans 14 amino acids. V was clipped by 6 bases and J by 0 bases; unmatched bases: 2. Germline CDR1 is KGHPV and CDR2 is FQNQEV (reference sequence).

This clone was recorded a few times. The genes and germline here are from mouse. The observed sequence ends 1 residue before the CDR3 terminus, with the missing tail filled in from the germline J gene. The chain employs TRBV26 and TRBJ2-7; D unclear. The V end lost 4 bases, the J end lost 0 bases, and 7 bases lay between the germline ends. The CDR3 loop spans 13 amino acids. Germline loops: CDR1 KGHPV, CDR2 FQNQEV (reference sequence). The CDR3 sequence is CASSRKVSYEQYF. Partial CDR3 DNA: TGTGCCAGCAGTCGAAAGGTCTCCTATGAACAGTAC.

As to this clone: Genes here carry mouse names. The CDR3 goes on 1 residue after the read ends, and that part is filled in from the germline J gene. The chain combines TRBV17 with TRBJ2-7; 14 positions match TRBD2. V gave up 6 bases and J gave up 6 bases; unmatched junction bases: 1. Germline values: CDR1 MNHDT, CDR2 YYDKIL. The CDR3 contains 13 residues. CDR3 DNA (partial): TGTGCTAGCAGGGGACTGGGGGGGCGTGAACAGTAC. Translating gives CASRGLGGREQY. Given in full, the CDR3 is CASRGLGGREQYF. Variable domain in full (rest from reference TRBV17 and TRBJ2-7): DTTVKQNPRYKLARVGKPVNLICSQTMNHDTMYWYQKKPNQAPKLLLFYYDKILNREADTFEKFQSSRPNNSFCSLYIGSAGLEYSAMYLCASRGLGGREQYFGPGTRLTVL.

With regard to this clone: The listed genes are named as in mouse. Coverage ceases 1 residue before the CDR3 finishes, and the germline J gene fills in the end. The chain employs TRBV31 and TRBJ1-4, with D unclear. Deletions cut 3 bases from V and 0 bases from J, with 2 bases between. Looked up from germline, CDR1 is GKSSPN and CDR2 is SITVG. The CDR3 spans 12 residues. CDR3 protein: CAWRISNERLFF. The CDR3 bases that were read are TGTGCCTGGAGAATTTCCAACGAAAGATTATTT.

As regards this clone: Genes and germline come from the mouse. The read comes to an end 1 residue before the CDR3 does, leaving the germline J gene to fill in the end. J is TRBJ1-1 and V is TRBV31, with no clear D. Per germline, CDR1 GKSSPN and CDR2 SITVG. This CDR3 spans 14 amino acids. Trimming stripped 3 bases from V and 4 bases from J, with 15 bases between. Incomplete CDR3 DNA: TGTGCCTGGAGCCCGGGCAAGGAGGGCACAGAAGTCTTC. This gives the protein CAWSPGKEGTEVF. The whole CDR3 sequence is CAWSPGKEGTEVFF.

A word on this clone: Gene names follow the mouse nomenclature. Read coverage stops 1 residue before the CDR3 terminus; the germline J gene supplies the remainder. The chain is built from TRBV16 and TRBJ2-4, with D possibly TRBD2 on 7 matching bases. The CDR3 length is 15 residues. Between the trimmed V and J ends, which lost 1 base and 1 base, there was a span of 9 bases. The germline V gene encodes CDR1 SGHSA and CDR2 FRNQAP. The sequenced CDR3 bases are TGTGCAAGCAGCTTAGTGGGGGGCGGTCAAAACACCTTGTAC. It codes for CASSLVGGGQNTLY. The CDR3 as a whole reads CASSLVGGGQNTLYF.

Comments on this clone: Germline and genes: mouse. Read data end 1 residue before the CDR3 end; the end is taken from the germline J gene. V gene TRBV4 combines with J gene TRBJ2-7; D not certain. This CDR3 has 13 amino acids. Trimming took 4 bases from V and 0 from J, leaving 7 bases between them. Germline CDR1 LGHDT, CDR2 YNNKQL (reference sequence). Here the CDR3 reads CASSFRSSYEQYF. The CDR3 bases that were read are TGTGCCAGCAGCTTCAGGAGCTCCTATGAACAGTAC.

A remark on this clone: These gene names are mouse names. The CDR3 bases that were read are TGTGCCAGCGGTGGACTGGGGGTCTATGAACAGTAC. This codes for CASGGLGVYEQY. The entire CDR3 reads CASGGLGVYEQYF. The genes are TRBV13-2 and TRBJ2-7, with 9 bases matching TRBD2. The CDR3 end lies 1 residue beyond the end of the read and is filled in from the germline J gene. Germline CDR1 NNHNN, CDR2 SYGAGS (reference sequence). This CDR3 is built from 13 residues. Trimming cost V 3 bases and J 3 bases; bases outside gene matches: 1.

A word on this clone: Gene names refer to mouse genes. The read comes to an end 1 residue before the CDR3 does, leaving the germline J gene to fill in the end. This chain links TRBV1 with TRBJ1-1; D remains ambiguous. The germline V gene encodes CDR1 NSQYPW and CDR2 LRSPGD (reference sequence). The CDR3 loop spans 11 amino acids. The V and J ends lost 2 bases and 7 bases respectively, with 5 bases between them. The CDR3 bases that were read are TGCACCTGCAGTGCATTGGGAGAAGTCTTC. Amino acid sequence: CTCSALGEVF. The whole CDR3 sequence is CTCSALGEVFF.

This clone appeared a few times. Gene names and germline refer to mouse. The read stops 1 residue short of the end of the CDR3; the missing end is completed from the germline J gene. The chain combines TRBV5 with TRBJ1-1; 8 nucleotides line up with TRBD1. The J segment lost 5 bases and the V segment lost 0 bases, leaving 2 bases of the junction unmatched. The length of the CDR3 is 14 residues. Per germline, CDR1 LGHNA and CDR2 YNLKQL (reference sequence). The CDR3 loop is CASSQDRGRTEVFF. CDR3 DNA (partial): TGTGCCAGCAGCCAAGACAGGGGGCGGACAGAAGTCTTC.